This is a list of T cell receptor beta chains from one sample in a study of T cell responses to AZD1222 COVID-19 vaccine. The method was immunoSEQ multiplex PCR; TCRdb's version includes in-frame clones alone and lacks a portion of them. The data contain roughly 120,000 clones, 86% of them singletons. Sequenced here: peripheral blood, sampled on day 0 of AZD1222 vaccination. The receptor source for this set is an adult in good health. Both conserved end residues are part of each CDR3. The order of the fields is D gene, J gene, clone size, V gene, CDR3 protein, CDR3 DNA. The D gene is left open where the match is weak. Where a row states a size, it is once, few, many or the class of an expanded clone; other rows omit it.

TRBD2,TRBJ2-5,once,TRBV20-1,CSASFAGGATRNQETQYF,TGCAGTGCTAGTTTTGCGGGGGGCGCAACTAGAAATCAAGAGACCCAGTACTTC
.,TRBJ2-3,.,TRBV6-5,CASSYSGDRPTDTQYF,TGTGCCAGCAGTTACTCTGGAGACAGGCCCACAGATACGCAGTATTTT
.,TRBJ2-7,.,TRBV28,CASALRGEQYF,TGTGCCAGCGCTCTTCGGGGCGAGCAGTACTTC
TRBD1,TRBJ1-2,.,TRBV6-6,CASSSTGTGAGGYTF,TGTGCCAGCAGTTCCACCGGGACAGGGGCCGGTGGCTACACCTTC
.,TRBJ1-5,few,TRBV2,CASYLGPGGQPQHF,TGTGCCTCTTACCTCGGGCCGGGCGGGCAGCCCCAGCATTTT
.,TRBJ1-5,once,TRBV12-5,CASGSGGSNQPQHF,TGTGCTAGTGGTTCGGGAGGGAGCAATCAGCCCCAGCATTTT
TRBD1,TRBJ2-3,.,TRBV28,CASSSPGQGAGDTQYF,TGTGCCAGCAGTTCTCCGGGACAGGGGGCTGGAGATACGCAGTATTTT
TRBD1,TRBJ2-5,.,TRBV28,CASSGDRGISETQYF,TGTGCCAGCAGTGGGGACAGGGGGATTTCGGAGACCCAGTACTTC
.,TRBJ2-3,once,TRBV9,CASSRVTDTQYF,TGTGCCAGCAGCCGAGTCACGGATACGCAGTATTTT
.,TRBJ1-2,.,TRBV10-1,CASSERVPYGYTF,TGCGCCAGCAGTGAGCGGGTTCCCTATGGCTACACCTTC
.,TRBJ2-3,.,TRBV28,CASRAKGDTQYF,TGTGCCAGCAGGGCGAAGGGGGATACGCAGTATTTT
TRBD2,TRBJ2-7,.,TRBV18,CASSPGLAGGPGSYEQYF,TGTGCCAGCTCACCCGGACTAGCGGGAGGGCCAGGGTCCTACGAGCAGTACTTC
.,TRBJ2-1,.,TRBV7-8,CASSPLEGYSYNEQFF,TGTGCCAGCAGCCCCTTGGAGGGTTACTCCTACAATGAGCAGTTCTTC
.,TRBJ2-3,.,TRBV28,CASSPDADTQYF,TGTGCCAGCAGTCCCGATGCAGATACGCAGTATTTT
.,TRBJ2-7,.,TRBV5-8,CASSRFGVSYEQYF,TGTGCCAGCAGCCGATTCGGGGTCTCCTACGAGCAGTACTTC
.,TRBJ2-7,.,TRBV29-1,CSVGARVYEQYF,TGCAGCGTTGGGGCCAGAGTCTACGAGCAGTACTTC
.,TRBJ1-1,.,TRBV15,CATSRGGGTEAFF,TGTGCCACCAGCAGAGGGGGGGGGACTGAAGCTTTCTTT
.,TRBJ2-6,.,TRBV7-3,CASRPSSGANVLTF,TGTGCCAGCCGCCCGAGCTCTGGGGCCAACGTCCTGACTTTC
TRBD2,TRBJ2-3,.,TRBV7-2,CASSLYRASGSTDTQYF,TGTGCCAGCAGCTTATATCGCGCTAGCGGTAGCACAGATACGCAGTATTTT
TRBD1,TRBJ1-4,.,TRBV5-1,CASSSSSTGRYEKLFF,TGCGCCAGCAGCTCCTCCTCGACAGGGCGATACGAAAAACTGTTTTTT
TRBD2,TRBJ2-2,.,TRBV5-6,CASRWTSGYIGELFF,TGTGCCAGCAGATGGACTAGCGGGTATATCGGGGAGCTGTTTTTT
TRBD1,TRBJ1-4,.,TRBV4-2,CASSQDAGTGVEKLFF,TGTGCCAGCAGCCAAGATGCCGGGACAGGGGTTGAAAAACTGTTTTTT
.,TRBJ2-2,.,TRBV10-3,CAIRGGGTTNTGELFF,TGTGCCATCAGGGGCGGTGGGACAACGAACACCGGGGAGCTGTTTTTT
TRBD1,TRBJ1-2,.,TRBV6-5,CASSPTGGVSYGYTF,TGTGCCAGCAGTCCCACAGGGGGTGTATCCTATGGCTACACCTTC
.,TRBJ1-2,.,TRBV10-2,CASSEASRGRDGYTF,TGCGCCAGCAGTGAAGCCTCGCGGGGCCGGGATGGCTACACCTTC
TRBD2,TRBJ2-5,.,TRBV19,CASSIATSVGETQYF,TGTGCCAGTAGTATCGCCACTAGCGTGGGCGAGACCCAGTACTTC
.,TRBJ2-7,.,TRBV5-4,CASSLGVMSSYEQYF,TGTGCCAGCAGCTTGGGGGTGATGTCCTCCTACGAGCAGTACTTC
.,TRBJ1-4,.,TRBV7-9,CASSLAGLPTNEKLFF,TGTGCCAGCAGCTTGGCAGGCCTCCCAACTAATGAAAAACTGTTTTTT
.,TRBJ2-4,.,TRBV5-6,CASSLTRALIAKNIQYF,TGTGCCAGCAGCTTGACAAGGGCCCTCATAGCCAAAAACATTCAGTACTTC
.,TRBJ1-5,.,TRBV4-1,CASSHRKDSNQPQHF,TGCGCCAGCAGCCATCGCAAGGACAGCAATCAGCCCCAGCATTTT
.,TRBJ1-4,.,TRBV18,CASSPPPGQGVEKLFF,TGTGCCAGCTCACCACCCCCGGGGCAGGGTGTGGAAAAACTGTTTTTT
.,TRBJ1-5,.,TRBV28,CAHRRRLGLNQPQHF,TGTGCCCACCGACGGCGTCTAGGGTTGAATCAGCCCCAGCATTTT
TRBD1,TRBJ2-7,.,TRBV10-3,CAISEGTGKQSAQYF,TGTGCCATCAGTGAAGGGACAGGGAAGCAGTCCGCCCAGTACTTC
.,TRBJ1-5,.,TRBV27,CASSLQSHPYQPQHF,TGTGCCAGCAGTTTACAGTCCCACCCCTATCAGCCCCAGCATTTT
TRBD1,TRBJ1-1,few,TRBV5-1,CASRSLAGTGIGAFF,TGCGCCAGCAGGAGTCTGGCGGGGACAGGGATCGGGGCTTTCTTT
.,TRBJ2-1,.,TRBV4-2,CASSQATSRSYNEQFF,TGTGCCAGCAGCCAAGCAACTAGCAGATCCTACAATGAGCAGTTCTTC
TRBD1,TRBJ2-1,.,TRBV18,CASSPPQGSSYNEQFF,TGTGCCAGCTCACCACCACAGGGGAGCTCCTACAATGAGCAGTTCTTC
.,TRBJ2-7,.,TRBV28,CASVATPSVLYEQYF,TGTGCCAGCGTGGCGACGCCCAGCGTACTCTACGAGCAGTACTTC
.,TRBJ1-5,once,TRBV7-8,CASSYQRARQPQHF,TGTGCCAGCAGCTATCAGCGGGCCAGGCAGCCCCAGCATTTT
.,TRBJ2-2,many,TRBV7-9,CASSSPELYTGELFF,TGTGCCAGCAGCTCCCCAGAGTTGTACACCGGGGAGCTGTTTTTT
.,TRBJ2-5,.,TRBV30,CAWSVRLGGRETQYF,TGTGCCTGGAGTGTACGACTAGGGGGGCGGGAGACCCAGTACTTC
.,TRBJ2-2,.,TRBV5-1,CASSFASTGELFF,TGCGCCAGCAGCTTCGCAAGCACCGGGGAGCTGTTTTTT
.,TRBJ2-2,.,TRBV21-1,CASRSEKDRDTGELFF,TGTGCCAGCAGATCTGAAAAGGACAGGGACACCGGGGAGCTGTTTTTT
.,TRBJ1-3,.,TRBV5-4,CASSLRGISGNTIYF,TGTGCCAGCAGCTTGCGAGGTATTTCTGGAAACACCATATATTTT
.,TRBJ2-7,once,TRBV7-9,CASSFSGQGQYF,TGTGCCAGCAGCTTTTCGGGACAAGGGCAGTACTTC
TRBD1,TRBJ1-3,.,TRBV28,CASSPTGGSGNTIYF,TGTGCCAGCAGCCCGACAGGGGGATCGGGAAACACCATATATTTT
.,TRBJ2-2,.,TRBV5-4,CASSLRDRRTGELFF,TGTGCCAGCAGCCTCCGGGACCGTAGGACCGGGGAGCTGTTTTTT
TRBD2,TRBJ2-7,.,TRBV5-1,CASSPGGLGYHEQYF,TGCGCCAGCAGCCCCGGGGGACTAGGTTACCACGAGCAGTACTTC
.,TRBJ2-7,once,TRBV28,CASSPGHSYEQYF,TGTGCCAGCAGTCCGGGACACTCCTACGAGCAGTACTTC
TRBD1,TRBJ1-1,.,TRBV2,CASKGAGGAGLAEAFF,TGTGCCAGCAAGGGGGCGGGGGGCGCCGGTTTGGCTGAAGCTTTCTTT